A selection of T cell receptor beta chains follows, all from one sample in a study of regulatory T cells in long-lasting Graves disease. TCRdb re-called the multiplex PCR reads with MiXCR, one entry per CDR3 protein. The table lists 400,000 to 550,000 distinct CDR3 sequences, about 15% of them singletons. This sample also appeared in a second study, on T cells in Graves' hyperthyroidism and ophthalmopathy.

The sequenced sample was peripheral blood mononuclear cells (PBMCs), obtained at new diagnosis, from a patient treated with antithyroid drugs. These receptors all stem from a woman between 18 and 29 years old with Graves disease. Each CDR3 is given with its conserved first and last residue. Fields, in order: CDR3 protein, CDR3 DNA, V gene, J gene, D gene, clone size. The D gene is left open where the match is weak. Not all rows give a size; the values are once, few, many and, for expanded clones, a class.

CASSPRLAILNTEAFF,TGTGCCAGCAGCCCAAGGTTGGCAATCCTGAACACTGAAGCTTTCTTT,TRBV7-2,TRBJ1-1,-,many
CASSSNPNSYNEQFF,TGTGCCAGCAGCTCTAATCCGAACTCCTACAATGAGCAGTTCTTC,TRBV7-2,TRBJ2-1,-,many
CASSFGTGYEQFF,TGTGCCAGCAGCTTCGGGACAGGATATGAGCAGTTCTTC,TRBV5-5,TRBJ2-1,TRBD1,-
CASSLIRGQRTDTQYF,TGCGCCAGCAGCCTTATTAGAGGGCAGCGCACAGATACGCAGTATTTT,TRBV4-1,TRBJ2-3,-,-
CASSLRLAGGVHTQYF,TGTGCCAGCAGCCTCCGACTAGCGGGAGGTGTGCATACGCAGTATTTT,TRBV11-3,TRBJ2-3,TRBD2,many
CASSDTTSGDYNEQFF,TGTGCCAGCAGTGATACGACTAGCGGGGATTACAATGAGCAGTTCTTC,TRBV6-1,TRBJ2-1,TRBD2,many
CASSFEPYNEQFF,TGCGCCAGCAGCTTTGAACCGTACAATGAGCAGTTCTTC,TRBV5-1,TRBJ2-1,-,-
CATSGGEETQYF,TGTGCCACCAGTGGGGGCGAAGAGACCCAGTACTTC,TRBV7-6,TRBJ2-5,-,many
CASSAWRGQGANEQFF,TGTGCCAGCAGTGCCTGGAGGGGACAGGGGGCGAATGAGCAGTTCTTC,TRBV6-1,TRBJ2-1,TRBD1,many
CASSLRRQGTEAFF,TGCGCCAGCAGCTTGCGTCGACAGGGCACTGAAGCTTTCTTT,TRBV5-1,TRBJ1-1,TRBD1,many
CASSFGPREFF,TGTGCCAGCAGTTTTGGGCCTCGAGAGTTCTTC,TRBV27,TRBJ2-1,-,-
CASSLQREFSYEQYF,TGTGCCAGCAGCTTACAGCGGGAGTTCTCCTACGAGCAGTACTTC,TRBV7-2,TRBJ2-7,TRBD2,-
CASSLDLTGLYEQYF,TGTGCCAGCAGCTTAGATTTAACTGGACTTTACGAGCAGTACTTC,TRBV11-2,TRBJ2-7,-,many
CATSRSTGVGEQYF,TGTGCCACCAGCAGAAGTACAGGGGTTGGGGAGCAGTACTTC,TRBV15,TRBJ2-7,TRBD1,-
CASSYSGAIRYTF,TGTGCCAGCAGTTACTCTGGGGCGATTCGCTACACCTTC,TRBV6-2/TRBV6-3,TRBJ1-2,-,many